The source of this T cell receptor (beta chain) is a study of early T cells in non-severe SARS-CoV-2 infection. CDR1 is DFQATT, CDR2 SNEGSKA, per germline (reference sequence). The CDR3 runs to 15 residues. V gave up 5 bases and J gave up 1 base; unmatched junction bases: 7. One entry per CDR3 protein, called by TCRdb with MiXCR from the 5' RACE reads. The data contain around 67,000 distinct CDR3 sequences, around 13% of them singletons. The material sequenced was whole blood. The chain uses TRBV20-1 and TRBJ2-3; 9 bases agree with TRBD1. The receptor comes from an adult who was a healthcare worker with PCR-confirmed SARS-CoV-2 infection or an uninfected control (not recorded which). CDR3 protein: CSASDRGTGTDTQYF. DNA for the CDR3: TGCAGTGCTTCCGACAGGGGGACGGGCACAGATACGCAGTATTTT.